Listed below are T cell receptor beta chains from one sample, sequenced in a study of T cell responses to AZD1222 COVID-19 vaccine. Generated by immunoSEQ multiplex PCR, the TCRdb table keeps only in-frame clones and is missing some. The sample consists of about 100,000 clones, more than 70% of them appearing once. This specimen consisted of peripheral blood, obtained on day 0 of MenACWY control vaccination. The source of these receptors is an adult in good health. CDR3s include the opening cysteine and the closing phenylalanine or tryptophan. The D gene is left open where the match is weak. Expanded clones are given a class, and other clones once, few, many or no size at all.

V gene,J gene,clone size,D gene,CDR3 protein,CDR3 DNA
TRBV5-1,TRBJ1-2,-,-,CASSDPRTANYGYTF,TGCGCCAGCAGCGATCCCCGGACAGCAAACTATGGCTACACCTTC
TRBV5-6,TRBJ1-1,-,TRBD1,CASSPVARQGAEAFF,TGTGCCAGCAGCCCCGTTGCGAGACAGGGGGCTGAAGCTTTCTTT
TRBV7-2,TRBJ2-5,once,TRBD1,CASSRGQGRGETQYF,TGTGCCAGCAGCCGCGGACAGGGCCGAGGGGAGACCCAGTACTTC
TRBV5-1,TRBJ2-2,-,TRBD2,CASSPPGGRAITGELFF,TGCGCCAGCAGCCCACCGGGCGGGAGGGCCATAACCGGGGAGCTGTTTTTT
TRBV5-8,TRBJ1-3,-,-,CASSLPKNPLSGNTIYF,TGTGCCAGCAGCTTACCAAAGAATCCCCTCTCTGGAAACACCATATATTTT
TRBV9,TRBJ1-2,few,-,CASSPGRRTIANYGYTF,TGTGCCAGCAGCCCCGGTAGGCGAACGATAGCTAACTATGGCTACACCTTC
TRBV5-1,TRBJ2-1,-,TRBD2,CASSFGAGGRRNEQFF,TGCGCCAGCAGCTTTGGGGCGGGAGGGCGGCGGAATGAGCAGTTCTTC
TRBV28,TRBJ2-5,-,-,CASRHLRVGETQYF,TGTGCCAGCAGGCATCTCAGGGTAGGGGAGACCCAGTACTTC
TRBV30,TRBJ1-5,-,-,CAWSGSFSNQPQHF,TGTGCCTGGAGCGGATCTTTTAGCAATCAGCCCCAGCATTTT
TRBV15,TRBJ2-5,-,-,CATSRDRGQETQYF,TGTGCCACCAGCAGAGATCGAGGGCAAGAGACCCAGTACTTC
TRBV13,TRBJ1-1,-,-,CASLRGNTEAFF,TGTGCCAGCCTAAGGGGGAACACTGAAGCTTTCTTT
TRBV15,TRBJ2-5,once,-,CATSRDLGQGWETQYF,TGTGCCACCAGCAGAGATTTGGGCCAGGGTTGGGAGACCCAGTACTTC
TRBV28,TRBJ1-1,-,-,CASSPAVEAAEAFF,TGTGCCAGCAGTCCGGCGGTAGAGGCTGCTGAAGCTTTCTTT
TRBV10-3,TRBJ1-2,-,-,CAISDGGGVANYGYTF,TGTGCCATCAGTGACGGGGGAGGGGTGGCCAACTATGGCTACACCTTC
TRBV7-2,TRBJ1-1,-,-,CASSLTLAVSEAFF,TGTGCCAGCAGCCTTACTTTGGCAGTCAGTGAAGCTTTCTTT
TRBV10-3,TRBJ2-2,few,-,CAISDPGAVGTGELFF,TGTGCCATCAGTGATCCGGGGGCAGTTGGGACCGGGGAGCTGTTTTTT
TRBV5-4,TRBJ1-1,-,-,CASSLEPANTEAFF,TGTGCCAGCAGCTTGGAGCCGGCGAACACTGAAGCTTTCTTT
TRBV19,TRBJ2-5,-,TRBD1,CASSRETGGTETQYF,TGTGCCAGTAGTAGAGAGACAGGGGGTACAGAGACCCAGTACTTC
TRBV9,TRBJ1-6,-,-,CASSKAGSGYNSPLHF,TGTGCCAGCAGTAAAGCAGGGTCCGGCTATAATTCACCCCTCCACTTT
TRBV5-4,TRBJ2-7,-,TRBD1,CASSPLTGASYEQYF,TGTGCCAGCAGCCCCCTGACAGGGGCCTCCTACGAGCAGTACTTC
TRBV29-1,TRBJ2-7,once,-,CSVEEARGAGYEQYF,TGCAGCGTTGAAGAGGCGAGGGGCGCAGGCTACGAGCAGTACTTC
TRBV20-1,TRBJ2-3,-,-,CSASLGLGTDTQYF,TGCAGTGCTAGTTTGGGTCTCGGCACAGATACGCAGTATTTT
TRBV24-1,TRBJ2-2,-,-,CATSDLHRGWTGELFF,TGTGCCACCAGTGATTTGCACCGGGGGTGGACCGGGGAGCTGTTTTTT
TRBV9,TRBJ2-5,-,-,CASSGPLPRGGAEETQYF,TGTGCCAGCAGCGGCCCCCTACCGCGAGGAGGAGCGGAAGAGACCCAGTACTTC
TRBV3-1/TRBV3-2,TRBJ1-2,-,-,CASGIDGGYTF,TGTGCCAGCGGGATCGATGGTGGCTACACCTTC
TRBV28,TRBJ2-5,-,TRBD2,CASSLYRSGGAETQYF,TGTGCCAGCAGTTTATATCGGAGCGGGGGGGCAGAGACCCAGTACTTC
TRBV28,TRBJ2-7,-,-,CASEQGVGSYEQYF,TGTGCCAGCGAACAGGGAGTGGGCTCCTACGAGCAGTACTTC
TRBV5-4,TRBJ1-4,-,-,CASSLGQGTGEKLFF,TGTGCCAGCAGCTTGGGGCAGGGCACGGGAGAAAAACTGTTTTTT
TRBV5-1,TRBJ2-5,few,-,CASTLRGDSQETQYF,TGCGCCAGCACCCTTAGGGGGGACTCGCAAGAGACCCAGTACTTC
TRBV2,TRBJ1-3,-,-,CASSTAGNTIYF,TGTGCCAGCAGCACGGCTGGAAACACCATATATTTT
TRBV6-5,TRBJ2-1,-,-,CASSRDSYNEQFF,TGTGCCAGCAGTCGCGACAGCTACAATGAGCAGTTCTTC
TRBV2,TRBJ2-5,-,TRBD1,CASSNPKGQVDQETQYF,TGTGCCAGCAGTAACCCGAAGGGACAGGTTGATCAAGAGACCCAGTACTTC
TRBV25-1,TRBJ1-3,-,-,CASSLSHSGNTIYF,TGTGCCAGCAGTTTGTCCCATTCTGGAAACACCATATATTTT
TRBV30,TRBJ1-1,-,TRBD1,CAWSPGGQGNTEAFF,TGTGCCTGGAGTCCCGGGGGACAGGGGAACACTGAAGCTTTCTTT
TRBV7-9,TRBJ1-6,-,-,CASSFTANYNSPLHF,TGTGCCAGCAGCTTTACAGCCAACTATAATTCACCCCTCCACTTT
TRBV5-1,TRBJ1-2,-,TRBD1,CASSLEAGGTGYTF,TGCGCCAGCAGCCTGGAAGCAGGGGGAACTGGCTACACCTTC
TRBV5-4,TRBJ1-1,once,-,CASSLAGGEAFF,TGTGCCAGCAGCTTGGCAGGAGGGGAAGCTTTCTTT
TRBV27,TRBJ2-1,-,TRBD2,CASSSGLAGDNEQFF,TGTGCCAGCAGTTCGGGACTAGCGGGAGACAATGAGCAGTTCTTC
TRBV18,TRBJ1-3,-,-,CASSPPSWTIYF,TGTGCCAGCTCACCCCCCTCATGGACCATATATTTT
TRBV18,TRBJ1-3,-,-,CASSESGGPGNTIYF,TGTGCCAGCTCCGAGTCCGGGGGACCTGGAAACACCATATATTTT
TRBV9,TRBJ1-2,once,-,CASSVGPGDGYTF,TGTGCCAGCAGCGTAGGGCCAGGAGATGGCTACACCTTC
TRBV30,TRBJ2-5,-,TRBD2,CAWSGYGTSEQETQYF,TGTGCCTGGAGTGGGTATGGGACTAGCGAGCAAGAGACCCAGTACTTC
TRBV6-2/TRBV6-3,TRBJ2-7,-,TRBD1,CASSYSTGAEQYF,TGTGCCAGCAGTTACTCGACAGGGGCCGAGCAGTACTTC
TRBV24-1,TRBJ2-5,-,TRBD2,CATSAASGKETQYF,TGTGCCACCAGTGCGGCTAGCGGAAAAGAGACCCAGTACTTC
TRBV19,TRBJ1-2,once,TRBD1,CATWDRGHYGYTF,TGTGCCACCTGGGACAGGGGACACTATGGCTACACCTTC
TRBV4-3,TRBJ1-5,-,-,CASSQDRGNQPQHF,TGCGCCAGCAGCCAAGACAGGGGAAATCAGCCCCAGCATTTT